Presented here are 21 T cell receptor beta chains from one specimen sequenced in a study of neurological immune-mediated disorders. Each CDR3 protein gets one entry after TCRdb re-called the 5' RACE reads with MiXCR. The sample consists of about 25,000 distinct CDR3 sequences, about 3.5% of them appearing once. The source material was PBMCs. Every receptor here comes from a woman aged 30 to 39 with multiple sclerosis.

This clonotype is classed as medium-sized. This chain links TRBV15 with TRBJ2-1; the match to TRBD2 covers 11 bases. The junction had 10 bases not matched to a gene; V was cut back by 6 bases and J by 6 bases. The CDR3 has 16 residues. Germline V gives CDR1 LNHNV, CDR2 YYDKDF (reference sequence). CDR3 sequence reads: CATSFIETSGINEQFF. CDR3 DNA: TGTGCCACCAGTTTTATTGAGACTAGCGGGATCAATGAGCAGTTCTTC.

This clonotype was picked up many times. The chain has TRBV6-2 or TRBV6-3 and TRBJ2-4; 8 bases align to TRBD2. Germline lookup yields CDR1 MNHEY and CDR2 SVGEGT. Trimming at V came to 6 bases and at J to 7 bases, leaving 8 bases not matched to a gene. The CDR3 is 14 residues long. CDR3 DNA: TGTGCCAGCAGCTCCCGGGGGGGGGCGAACATTCAGTACTTC. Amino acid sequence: CASSSRGGANIQYF.

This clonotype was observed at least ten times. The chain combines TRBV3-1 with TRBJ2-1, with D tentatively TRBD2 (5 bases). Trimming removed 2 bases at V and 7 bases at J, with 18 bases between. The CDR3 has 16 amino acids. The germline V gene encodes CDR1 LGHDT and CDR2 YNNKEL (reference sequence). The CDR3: CASSQSVAGGLNEQFF. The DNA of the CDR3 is TGTGCCAGCAGCCAATCAGTGGCGGGTGGGTTGAATGAGCAGTTCTTC.

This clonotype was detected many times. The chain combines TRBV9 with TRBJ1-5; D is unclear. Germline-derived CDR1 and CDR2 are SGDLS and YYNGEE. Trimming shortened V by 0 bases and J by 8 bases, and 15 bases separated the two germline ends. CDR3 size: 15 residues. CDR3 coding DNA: TGTGCCAGCAGCGTAGCTGGCAGGTATGGAGAGCCCCAGCATTTT. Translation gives CASSVAGRYGEPQHF.

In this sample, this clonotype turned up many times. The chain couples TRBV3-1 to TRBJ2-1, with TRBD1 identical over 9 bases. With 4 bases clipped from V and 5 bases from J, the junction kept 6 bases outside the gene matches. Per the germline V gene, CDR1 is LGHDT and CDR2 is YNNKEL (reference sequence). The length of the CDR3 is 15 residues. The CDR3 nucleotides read TGTGCCAGCAGCCTCAGGGGACAGGGACACAATGAGCAGTTCTTC. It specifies CASSLRGQGHNEQFF.

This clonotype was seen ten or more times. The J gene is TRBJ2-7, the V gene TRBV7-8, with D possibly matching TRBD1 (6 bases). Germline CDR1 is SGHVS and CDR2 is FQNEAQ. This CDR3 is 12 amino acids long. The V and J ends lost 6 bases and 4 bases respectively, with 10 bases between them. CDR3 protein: CASRTTGYEQYF. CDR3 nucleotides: TGTGCCAGCAGGACAACAGGGTACGAGCAGTACTTC.

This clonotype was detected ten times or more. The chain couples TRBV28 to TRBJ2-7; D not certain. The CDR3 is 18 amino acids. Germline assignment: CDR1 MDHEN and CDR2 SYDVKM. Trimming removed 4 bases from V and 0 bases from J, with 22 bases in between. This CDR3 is CASSSLLGPRTVSYEQYF. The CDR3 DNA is TGTGCCAGCAGTTCGCTACTCGGCCCCCGGACGGTCTCCTACGAGCAGTACTTC.

CDR3 sequence (DNA): TGTGCCAGCAGTGGACAGGGAACCCAAGAGACCCAGTACTTC. As protein: CASSGQGTQETQYF. The gene calls are TRBV6-1 and TRBJ2-5, with 7 bases identical to TRBD1. The germline V gene has CDR1 MNHNS and CDR2 SASEGT. V dropped 4 bases and J dropped 1; count of bases not matched to a gene: 3. The CDR3 is 14 residues long.

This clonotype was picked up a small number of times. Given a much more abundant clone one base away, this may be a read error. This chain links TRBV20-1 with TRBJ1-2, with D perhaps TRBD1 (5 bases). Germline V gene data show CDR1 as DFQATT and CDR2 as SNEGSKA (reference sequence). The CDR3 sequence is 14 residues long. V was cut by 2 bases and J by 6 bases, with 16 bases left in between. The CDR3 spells CSARSGTTPHGYTF. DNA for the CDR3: TGCAGTGCTAGAAGCGGGACGACACCCCATGGCTACACCTTC.

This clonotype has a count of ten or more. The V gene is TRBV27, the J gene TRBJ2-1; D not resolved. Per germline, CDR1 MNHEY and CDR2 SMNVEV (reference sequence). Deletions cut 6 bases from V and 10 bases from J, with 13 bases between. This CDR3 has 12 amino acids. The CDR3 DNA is TGTGCCAGCAGCCTTACACGAGGCGAGCAGTTCTTC. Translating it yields CASSLTRGEQFF.

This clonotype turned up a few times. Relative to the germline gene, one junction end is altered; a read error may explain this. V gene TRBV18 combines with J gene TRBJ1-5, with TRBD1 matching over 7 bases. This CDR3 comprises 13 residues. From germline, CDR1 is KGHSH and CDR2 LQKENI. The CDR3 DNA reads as TGTGCCAGCTCACGGGACAGCGATCAGCCCCAGAATTTT. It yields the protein CASSRDSDQPQNF.

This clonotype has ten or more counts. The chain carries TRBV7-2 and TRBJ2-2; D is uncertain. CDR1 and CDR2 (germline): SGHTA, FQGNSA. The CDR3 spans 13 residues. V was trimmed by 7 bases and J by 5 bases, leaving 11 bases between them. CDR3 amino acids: CASTPTRTGELFF. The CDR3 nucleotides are TGTGCCAGCACGCCCACCCGAACCGGGGAGCTGTTTTTT. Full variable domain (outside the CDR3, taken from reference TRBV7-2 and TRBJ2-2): GAGVSQSPSNKVTEKGKDVELRCDPISGHTALYWYRQSLGQGLEFLIYFQGNSAPDKSGLPSDRFSAERTGGSVSTLTIQRTQQEDSAVYLCASTPTRTGELFFGEGSRLTVL.

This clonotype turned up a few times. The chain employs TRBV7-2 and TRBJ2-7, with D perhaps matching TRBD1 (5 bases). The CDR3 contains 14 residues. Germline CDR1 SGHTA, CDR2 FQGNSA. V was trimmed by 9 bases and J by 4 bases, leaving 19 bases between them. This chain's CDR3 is CASRWAERGYEQYF. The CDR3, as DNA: TGTGCCAGTCGATGGGCGGAAAGGGGTTACGAGCAGTACTTC. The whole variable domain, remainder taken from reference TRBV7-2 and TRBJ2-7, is GAGVSQSPSNKVTEKGKDVELRCDPISGHTALYWYRQSLGQGLEFLIYFQGNSAPDKSGLPSDRFSAERTGGSVSTLTIQRTQQEDSAVYLCASRWAERGYEQYFGPGTRLTVT.

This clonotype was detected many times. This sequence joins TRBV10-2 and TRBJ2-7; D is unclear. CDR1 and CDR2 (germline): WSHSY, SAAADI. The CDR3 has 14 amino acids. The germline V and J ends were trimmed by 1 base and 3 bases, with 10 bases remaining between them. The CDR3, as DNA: TGCGCCAGCAGTGAGTGGAATAAACTCTACGAGCAGTACTTC. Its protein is CASSEWNKLYEQYF.

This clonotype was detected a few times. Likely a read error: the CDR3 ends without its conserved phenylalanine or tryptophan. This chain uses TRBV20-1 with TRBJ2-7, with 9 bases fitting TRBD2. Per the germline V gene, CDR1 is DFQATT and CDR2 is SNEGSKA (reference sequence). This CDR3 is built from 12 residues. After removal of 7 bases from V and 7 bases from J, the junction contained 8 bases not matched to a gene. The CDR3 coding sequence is TGCAGTGGTAGCGGGGGACGAGGAGAGCAGTACAAC. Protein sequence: CSGSGGRGEQYN.

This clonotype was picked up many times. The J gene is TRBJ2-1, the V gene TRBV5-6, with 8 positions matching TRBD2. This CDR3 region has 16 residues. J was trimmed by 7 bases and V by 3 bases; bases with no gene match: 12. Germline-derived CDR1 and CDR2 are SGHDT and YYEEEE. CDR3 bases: TGTGCCAGCAGCTCAGGTGAGGCGCGGGAGGCTAATGAGCAGTTCTTC. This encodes CASSSGEAREANEQFF. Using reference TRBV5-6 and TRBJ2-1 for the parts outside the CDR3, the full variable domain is DAGVTQSPTHLIKTRGQQVTLRCSPKSGHDTVSWYQQALGQGPQFIFQYYEEEERQRGNFPDRFSGHQFPNYSSELNVNALLLGDSALYLCASSSGEAREANEQFFGPGTRLTVL.

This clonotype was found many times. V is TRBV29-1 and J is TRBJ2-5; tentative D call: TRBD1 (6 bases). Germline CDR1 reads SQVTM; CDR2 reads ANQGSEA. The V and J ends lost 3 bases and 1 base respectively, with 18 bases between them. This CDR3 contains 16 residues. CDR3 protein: CSVEVDWDTGQETQYF. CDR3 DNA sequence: TGCAGCGTTGAGGTAGATTGGGACACCGGCCAAGAGACCCAGTACTTC.

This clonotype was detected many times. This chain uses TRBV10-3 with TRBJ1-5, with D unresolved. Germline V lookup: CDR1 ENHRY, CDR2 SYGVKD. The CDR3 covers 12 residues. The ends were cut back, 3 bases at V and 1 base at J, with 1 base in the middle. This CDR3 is CAISDSNQPQHF. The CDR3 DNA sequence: TGTGCCATCAGTGACAGCAATCAGCCCCAGCATTTT.

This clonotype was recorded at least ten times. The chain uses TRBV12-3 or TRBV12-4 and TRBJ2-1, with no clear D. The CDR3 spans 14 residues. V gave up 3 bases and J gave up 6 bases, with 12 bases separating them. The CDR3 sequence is CASSFGQPFNEQFF. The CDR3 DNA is TGTGCCAGCAGTTTCGGGCAGCCCTTCAATGAGCAGTTCTTC.

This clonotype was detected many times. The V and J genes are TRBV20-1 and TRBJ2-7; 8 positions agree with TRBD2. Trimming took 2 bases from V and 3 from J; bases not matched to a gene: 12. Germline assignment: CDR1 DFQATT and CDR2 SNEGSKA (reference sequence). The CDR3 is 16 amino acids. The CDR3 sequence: CSARPAGGPGGYEQYF. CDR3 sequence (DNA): TGCAGTGCTAGACCTGCGGGAGGACCGGGGGGCTACGAGCAGTACTTC.

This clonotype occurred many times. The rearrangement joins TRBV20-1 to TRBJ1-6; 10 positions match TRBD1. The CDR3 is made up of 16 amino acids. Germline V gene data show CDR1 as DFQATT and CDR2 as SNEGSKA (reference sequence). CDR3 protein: CGIPRQGAVVVSPLHF. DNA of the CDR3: TGCGGTATCCCACGACAGGGGGCCGTTGTGGTTTCACCCCTCCACTTT.